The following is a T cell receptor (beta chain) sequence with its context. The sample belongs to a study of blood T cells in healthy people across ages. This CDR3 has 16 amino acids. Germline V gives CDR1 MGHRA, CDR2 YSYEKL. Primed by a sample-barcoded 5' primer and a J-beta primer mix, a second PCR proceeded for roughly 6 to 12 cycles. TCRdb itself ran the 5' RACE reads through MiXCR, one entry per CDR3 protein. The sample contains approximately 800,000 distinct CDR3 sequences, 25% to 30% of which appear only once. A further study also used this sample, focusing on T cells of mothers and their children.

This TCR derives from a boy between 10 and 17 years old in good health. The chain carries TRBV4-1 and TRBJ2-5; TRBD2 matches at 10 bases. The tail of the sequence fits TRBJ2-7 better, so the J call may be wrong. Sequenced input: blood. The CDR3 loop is CASSQGLPSGGYEQYF. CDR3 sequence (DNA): TGCGCCAGCAGCCAAGGGCTCCCTAGCGGGGGCTACGAGCAGTACTTC.